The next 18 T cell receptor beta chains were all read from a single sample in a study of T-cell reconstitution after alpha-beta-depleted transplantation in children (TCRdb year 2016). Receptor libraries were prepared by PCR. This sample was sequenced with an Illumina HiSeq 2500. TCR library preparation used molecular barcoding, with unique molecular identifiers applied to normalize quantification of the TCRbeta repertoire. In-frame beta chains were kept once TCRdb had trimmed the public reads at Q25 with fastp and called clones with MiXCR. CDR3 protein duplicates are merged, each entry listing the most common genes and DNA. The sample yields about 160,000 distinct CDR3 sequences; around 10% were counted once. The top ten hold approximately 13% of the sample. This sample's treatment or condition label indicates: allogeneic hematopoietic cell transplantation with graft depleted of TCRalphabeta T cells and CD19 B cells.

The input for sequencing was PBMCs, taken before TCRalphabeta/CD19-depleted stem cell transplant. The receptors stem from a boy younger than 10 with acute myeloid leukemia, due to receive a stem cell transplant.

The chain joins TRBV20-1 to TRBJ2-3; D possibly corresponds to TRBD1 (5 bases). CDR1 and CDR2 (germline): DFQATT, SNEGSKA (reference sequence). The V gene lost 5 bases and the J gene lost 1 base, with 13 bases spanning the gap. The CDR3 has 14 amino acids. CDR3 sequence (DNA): TGCAGTGCTCACCAGGGTTCCGGCACAGATACGCAGTATTTT. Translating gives CSAHQGSGTDTQYF.

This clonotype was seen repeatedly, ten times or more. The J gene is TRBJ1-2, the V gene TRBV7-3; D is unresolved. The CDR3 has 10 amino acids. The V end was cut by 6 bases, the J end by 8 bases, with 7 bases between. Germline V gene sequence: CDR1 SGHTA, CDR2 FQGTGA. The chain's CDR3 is CASRDGGYTF. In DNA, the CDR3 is TGTGCCAGCAGAGATGGGGGCTACACCTTC.

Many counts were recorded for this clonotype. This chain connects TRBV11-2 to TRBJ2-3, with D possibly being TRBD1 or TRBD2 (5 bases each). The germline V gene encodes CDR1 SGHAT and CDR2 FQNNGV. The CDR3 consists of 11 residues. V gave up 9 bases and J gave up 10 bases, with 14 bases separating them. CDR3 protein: CASGWGTPQYF. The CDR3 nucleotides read TGTGCCAGTGGTTGGGGGACCCCGCAGTATTTT.

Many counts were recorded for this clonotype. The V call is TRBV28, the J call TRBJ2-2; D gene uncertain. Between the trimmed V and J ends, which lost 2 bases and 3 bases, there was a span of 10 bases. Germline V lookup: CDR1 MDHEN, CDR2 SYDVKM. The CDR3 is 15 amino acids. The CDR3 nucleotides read TGTGCCAGCAGTTTAACCGGGTTACACACCGGGGAGCTGTTTTTT. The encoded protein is CASSLTGLHTGELFF.

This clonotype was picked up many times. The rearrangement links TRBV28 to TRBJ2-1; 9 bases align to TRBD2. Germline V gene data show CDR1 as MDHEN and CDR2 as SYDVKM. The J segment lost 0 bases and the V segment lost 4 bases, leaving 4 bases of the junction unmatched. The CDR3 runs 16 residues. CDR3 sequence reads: CASSSAAGGSYNEQFF. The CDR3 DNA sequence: TGTGCCAGCAGTTCCGCAGCGGGAGGCTCCTACAATGAGCAGTTCTTC.

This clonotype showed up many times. The CDR3 here is CASSPGLAVTTDTQYF. The DNA for the CDR3 is TGTGCCAGCAGTCCGGGACTAGCGGTAACCACAGATACGCAGTATTTT. J is TRBJ2-3 and V is TRBV12-3 or TRBV12-4, with 11 positions matching TRBD2. V shed 5 bases and J 2 bases; nucleotides not matched to a gene: 6. This CDR3 spans 16 amino acids.

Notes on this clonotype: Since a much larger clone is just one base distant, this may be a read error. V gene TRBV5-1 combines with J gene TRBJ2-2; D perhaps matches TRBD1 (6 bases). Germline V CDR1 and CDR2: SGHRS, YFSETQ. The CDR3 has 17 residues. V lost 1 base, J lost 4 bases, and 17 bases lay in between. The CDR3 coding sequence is TGCGCCAGCAGCTTGTGGGGGCGGCAGGGGAGCACCGGGGAGCTGTTTTTT. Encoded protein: CASSLWGRQGSTGELFF.

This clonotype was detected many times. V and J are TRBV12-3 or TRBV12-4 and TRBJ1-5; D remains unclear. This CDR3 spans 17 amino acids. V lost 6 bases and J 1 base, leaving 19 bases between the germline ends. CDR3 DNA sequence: TGTGCCAGCAGCCCCTCCCCCCTTTATGTAAGCAATCAGCCCCAGCATTTT. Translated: CASSPSPLYVSNQPQHF.

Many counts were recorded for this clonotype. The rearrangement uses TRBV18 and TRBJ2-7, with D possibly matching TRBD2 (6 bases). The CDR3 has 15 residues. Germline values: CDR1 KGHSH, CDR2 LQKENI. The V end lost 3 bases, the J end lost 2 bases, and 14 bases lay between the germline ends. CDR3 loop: CASSPYRDSTYEQYF. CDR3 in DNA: TGTGCCAGCTCACCCTACCGGGACTCCACCTACGAGCAGTACTTC. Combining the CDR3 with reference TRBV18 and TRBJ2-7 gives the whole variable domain NAGVMQNPRHLVRRRGQEARLRCSPMKGHSHVYWYRQLPEEGLKFMVYLQKENIIDESGMPKERFSAEFPKEGPSILRIQQVVRGDSAAYFCASSPYRDSTYEQYFGPGTRLTVT.

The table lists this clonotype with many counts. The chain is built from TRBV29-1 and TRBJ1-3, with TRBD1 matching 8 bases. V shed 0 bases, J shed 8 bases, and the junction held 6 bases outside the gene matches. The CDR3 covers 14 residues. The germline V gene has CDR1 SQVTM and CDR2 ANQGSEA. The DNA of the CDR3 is TGCAGCGTTGAAGAACGAACAGGGGGGGACACCATATATTTT. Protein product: CSVEERTGGDTIYF.

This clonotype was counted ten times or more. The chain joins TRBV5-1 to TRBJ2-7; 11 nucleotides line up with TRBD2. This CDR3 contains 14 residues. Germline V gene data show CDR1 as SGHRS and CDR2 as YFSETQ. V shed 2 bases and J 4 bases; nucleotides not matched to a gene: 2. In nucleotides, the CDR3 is TGCGCCAGCAGCTTTACTAGCGGGAGTTACGAGCAGTACTTC. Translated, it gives CASSFTSGSYEQYF.

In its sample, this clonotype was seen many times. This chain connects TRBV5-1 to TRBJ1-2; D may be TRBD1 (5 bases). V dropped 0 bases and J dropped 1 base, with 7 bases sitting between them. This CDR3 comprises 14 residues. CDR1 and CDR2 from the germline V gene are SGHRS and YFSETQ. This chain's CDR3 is CASSLDRLNYGYTF. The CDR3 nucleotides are TGCGCCAGCAGCTTGGACAGGCTTAACTATGGCTACACCTTC.

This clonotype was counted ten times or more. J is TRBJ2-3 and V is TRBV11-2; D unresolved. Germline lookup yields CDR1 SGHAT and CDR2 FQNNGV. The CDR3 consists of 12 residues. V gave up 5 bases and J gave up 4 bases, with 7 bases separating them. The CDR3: CASSPQADTQYF. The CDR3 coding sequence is TGTGCCAGCAGCCCCCAGGCAGATACGCAGTATTTT.

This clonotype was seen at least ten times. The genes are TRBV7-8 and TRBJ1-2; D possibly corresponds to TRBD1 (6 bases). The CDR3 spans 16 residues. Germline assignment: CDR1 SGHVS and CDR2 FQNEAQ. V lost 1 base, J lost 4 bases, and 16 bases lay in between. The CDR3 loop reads CASSLGNTGSSYGYTF. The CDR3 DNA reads TGTGCCAGCAGCTTAGGGAACACAGGGTCTAGCTATGGCTACACCTTC.

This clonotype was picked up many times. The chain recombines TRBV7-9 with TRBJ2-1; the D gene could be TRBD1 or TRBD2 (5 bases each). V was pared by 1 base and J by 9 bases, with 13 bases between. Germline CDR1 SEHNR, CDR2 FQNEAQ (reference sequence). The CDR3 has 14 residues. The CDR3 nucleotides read TGTGCCAGCAGCTTAGTCCAGGGACGGGCTGAGCAGTTCTTC. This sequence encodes CASSLVQGRAEQFF.

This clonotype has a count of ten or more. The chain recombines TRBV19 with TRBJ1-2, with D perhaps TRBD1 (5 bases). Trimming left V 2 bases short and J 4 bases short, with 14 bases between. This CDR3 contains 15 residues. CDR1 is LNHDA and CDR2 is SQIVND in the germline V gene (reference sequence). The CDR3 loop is CASSIFLRGFYGYTF. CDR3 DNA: TGTGCCAGTAGTATATTCCTCCGGGGCTTCTATGGCTACACCTTC. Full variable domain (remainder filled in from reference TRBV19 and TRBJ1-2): DGGITQSPKYLFRKEGQNVTLSCEQNLNHDAMYWYRQDPGQGLRLIYYSQIVNDFQKGDIAEGYSVSREKKESFPLTVTSAQKNPTAFYLCASSIFLRGFYGYTFGSGTRLTVV.

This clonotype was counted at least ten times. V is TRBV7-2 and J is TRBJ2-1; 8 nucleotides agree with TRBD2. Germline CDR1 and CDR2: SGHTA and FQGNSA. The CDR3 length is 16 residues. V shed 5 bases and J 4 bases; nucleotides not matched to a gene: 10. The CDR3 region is CASSPLTGGLYNEQFF. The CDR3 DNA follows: TGTGCCAGCAGCCCCCTTACGGGGGGGTTATACAATGAGCAGTTCTTC.

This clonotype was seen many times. CDR3 nucleotides: TGTGCCACCCTGGGAGCCCACAGCGAGCAGTACTTC. The encoded protein is CATLGAHSEQYF. The V call is TRBV28, the J call TRBJ2-7, with D perhaps TRBD2 (5 bases). The CDR3 consists of 12 residues. Trimming shortened V by 10 bases and J by 6 bases, and 16 bases separated the two germline ends. CDR1 MDHEN and CDR2 SYDVKM come from the germline V gene.